This is a list of T cell receptor beta chains from one sample in a study of lymphopenia after photon versus proton radiotherapy. Assay used: immunoSEQ multiplex PCR; TCRdb lists only in-frame clones, some missing. Of tens of thousands of clones listed, 70% to 90% were seen once; the top ten hold about a tenth. The sample was peripheral blood, taken from a patient treated with proton-based radiotherapy. All receptors derive from a woman aged 70-85 years with pancreatic cancer. Some clones in this sample may be carry-over from other donors' samples. The CDR3 runs from the conserved cysteine through the conserved F or W. Expanded clones get a size class; other rows say once, few or many, or leave the size out.

TRBV15 | . | CATSGPDRRASGSSYNEQFF
TRBV5-1 | few | CASSYGQGATNEKLFF
TRBV6-5 | . | CASSYSGGRTDTQYF
TRBV7-8 | . | CASSLAAVSEAFF
TRBV28 | . | CASREGSTNEKLFF
TRBV10-3 | . | CAISEWGQGDETQYF
TRBV27 | few | CASSLGESYGYTF
TRBV12-5 | . | CASGLAGTGSNEQFF
TRBV28 | few | CASSSSGRLDTQYF
TRBV11-1 | . | CASSWGSAEKLFF
TRBV28 | . | CASSFGGPNEKLFF
TRBV7-9 | few | CASSSWTVPKETQYF
TRBV7-3 | . | CASSSATGAQGEQFF
TRBV9 | . | CASSVGLGADTQYF
TRBV5-6 | . | CASAGQTYGYTF
TRBV11-2 | . | CASGYRVFAGNTIYF
TRBV18 | . | CASSPAGMRVEAFF
TRBV14 | . | CASSQVGSGPYNEQFF
TRBV7-9 | . | CASRLQGQNTEAFF
TRBV19 | . | CASSIVVQETQYF
TRBV14 | . | CASSQAGRKNTEAFF
TRBV18 | . | CASSLRTGANTEAFF
TRBV5-1 | . | CASSSGSGLNTEAFF
TRBV6-6 | . | CASSQRVAFF
TRBV19 | few | CASGVAVRDSPLHF
TRBV2 | . | CASSEGQGDKETQYF
TRBV7-6 | once | CASSLMADTQYF
TRBV6-6 | . | CASSYSFSGYEQYF
TRBV5-5 | . | CASSLGHRGVYEQYF
TRBV4-2 | . | CASSQDRGTGYEQYF
TRBV5-5 | . | CASSGGGGNQPQHF
TRBV6-5 | . | CASFSLSGQSYEQYF
TRBV11-2 | . | CASSLRMDEQYF
TRBV2 | . | CASSDSYEQYF
TRBV13 | once | CASSLTRLLSTDTQYF
TRBV15 | . | CATSRGRGGMNTEAFF
TRBV9 | . | CASSVRSGSQETQYF
TRBV27 | . | CASSFVAGGSYNEQFF
TRBV4-1 | . | CASSPPSNEQFF
TRBV5-1 | . | CASSLANGQLLDGYTF
TRBV14 | . | CASSHKLADTDTQYF
TRBV4-1 | . | CASSQERLNTNEKLFF
TRBV30 | . | CAWSVNGIGGELFF
TRBV5-1 | . | CACRKRGNTGELFF
TRBV19 | . | CASSIHPRGVYGYTF
TRBV7-9 | . | CASRPTNTGELFF
TRBV5-1 | once | CASSPGVAGGQGYEQYF
TRBV4-1 | . | CASSQDQARQPQHF
TRBV7-9 | . | CASSLLSSTKTQYF
TRBV29-1 | . | CSVVMRASGYNEQFF
TRBV11-2 | . | CASSFFQETNTEAFF
TRBV5-1 | . | CASSFTGSTNEKLFF
TRBV28 | . | CASSPYERGALAKNIQYF
TRBV6-6 | once | CASREAGNTIYF
TRBV29-1 | . | CSVEKDNYGYTF
TRBV21-1 | few | CASQQQGRIDQPQHF
TRBV28 | . | CASSLGGQPQHF
TRBV30 | . | CAWSLGTGNTGELFF
TRBV28 | . | CASSLSFWEYNEQFF